Presented here are 12 T cell receptor beta chains from one specimen sequenced in a study of T cell responses to AZD1222 COVID-19 vaccine. The data were produced by immunoSEQ multiplex PCR, yet TCRdb's version contains in-frame clones alone and is incomplete. The sample lists 130,000 to 150,000 clones, about 81% seen once, with roughly 4.5% in the top ten. The source was peripheral blood, collected on day 0 of MenACWY control vaccination. These receptors were collected from an adult in good health.

This sequence joins TRBV7-8 and TRBJ1-2, with 7 bases lining up with TRBD1. Germline V CDR1 and CDR2: SGHVS, FQNEAQ. V was clipped by 5 bases and J by 8 bases; unmatched bases: 14. The CDR3 sequence is 15 residues long. The CDR3 sequence is CASSLRGDRVGGYTF. The CDR3 DNA sequence: TGTGCCAGCAGCCTGAGAGGAGACAGGGTAGGGGGCTACACCTTC. The whole variable domain, filled in from reference TRBV7-8 and TRBJ1-2, reads GAGVSQSPRYKVAKRGQDVALRCDPISGHVSLFWYQQALGQGPEFLTYFQNEAQLDKSGLPSDRFFAERPEGSVSTLKIQRTQQEDSAVYLCASSLRGDRVGGYTFGSGTRLTVV.

This rearrangement joins TRBV4-2 to TRBJ1-2; D remains ambiguous. Germline loops: CDR1 LGHNA, CDR2 YNFKEQ. The CDR3 sequence is 14 residues long. V was pared by 1 base and J by 7 bases, with 13 bases between. CDR3 amino acids: CASSQGGARGGYTF. CDR3 nucleotide sequence: TGTGCCAGCAGCCAAGGAGGAGCCCGGGGTGGCTACACCTTC.

As concerns this clone: The same CDR3 can be traced to other DNA sequences in this sample. This chain joins TRBV7-9 and TRBJ2-7; D remains unclear. Trimming removed 3 bases from V and 0 bases from J, with 9 bases in between. The CDR3 runs to 14 residues. Germline CDR1 SEHNR, CDR2 FQNEAQ (reference sequence). CDR3 in DNA: TGTGCCAGCAGCTTCGGGCAGCCCTCCTACGAGCAGTACTTC. This gives the protein CASSFGQPSYEQYF.

The rearrangement joins TRBV21-1 to TRBJ2-2. TRBV21-1 is termed a pseudogene. The CDR3 covers 22 residues. CDR3 sequence (DNA): TGTGCCAGCAGCAAAGGGTCCCTACACCCCTTCTGCGTAGTTGCGAACACCGGGGAGCTGTTTTTT. Translating it yields CASSKGSLHPFCVVANTGELFF.

This chain joins TRBV5-4 and TRBJ2-1, with 7 bases that match TRBD2. The germline V gene encodes CDR1 SGHNT and CDR2 YYREEE (reference sequence). J gave up 9 bases and V 0 bases, and 6 bases lay outside the gene matches. CDR3 size: 14 residues. CDR3: CASSLGGLVGEQFF. The CDR3 bases are TGTGCCAGCAGCTTGGGCGGACTAGTGGGTGAGCAGTTCTTC.

The CDR3 DNA reads as TGTGCCAGCTCACCAGGGAGCGAAAATTCACCCCTCCACTTT. It codes for CASSPGSENSPLHF. The chain carries TRBV6-5 and TRBJ1-6, with a tentative D call TRBD1 (5 bases). Trimming took 8 bases from V and 7 from J, leaving 15 bases between them. The CDR3 length is 14 residues. Germline V gives CDR1 MNHEY, CDR2 SVGAGI.

The J gene is TRBJ1-1, the V gene TRBV6-5; possible D gene TRBD1, 5 bases. This CDR3 has 15 residues. The germline V gene has CDR1 MNHEY and CDR2 SVGAGI. V lost 6 bases and J lost 6, with 20 bases in between. CDR3 in DNA: TGTGCCAGCAGCAACGGACACATCGGGGGACCTGAAGCTTTCTTT. Translating gives CASSNGHIGGPEAFF.

This clone was observed once. The chain carries TRBV6-2 or TRBV6-3 and TRBJ2-7; TRBD2 aligns across 10 bases. This CDR3 spans 15 amino acids. The germline V gene has CDR1 MNHEY and CDR2 SVGEGT. The V segment lost 0 bases and the J segment 6 bases; nucleotides outside the gene matches: 5. The chain's CDR3 is CASSYSRSGGPEQYV. In nucleotides, the CDR3 is TGTGCCAGCAGTTACTCTCGTAGCGGGGGGCCCGAGCAGTACGTC.

This clone turned up a few times. This rearrangement joins TRBV27 to TRBJ1-5; no reliable D call. Germline V lookup: CDR1 MNHEY, CDR2 SMNVEV (reference sequence). There are 16 residues in the CDR3. Trimming shortened V by 6 bases and J by 0 bases, and 15 bases separated the two germline ends. This chain's CDR3 is CASRPNIGHSNQPQHF. CDR3 bases: TGTGCCAGCAGACCCAATATAGGCCATAGCAATCAGCCCCAGCATTTT.

V and J are TRBV11-2 and TRBJ1-6; D unresolved. The V and J ends lost 5 bases and 4 bases respectively, with 9 bases between them. CDR3 size: 14 residues. The germline gives CDR1 SGHAT, CDR2 FQNNGV. In DNA form, the CDR3 reads TGTGCCAGCAGCGTCGGGAATTATAATTCACCCCTCCACTTT. It translates to CASSVGNYNSPLHF. The whole variable domain, filled in from reference TRBV11-2 and TRBJ1-6, reads EAGVAQSPRYKIIEKRQSVAFWCNPISGHATLYWYQQILGQGPKLLIQFQNNGVVDDSQLPKDRFSAERLKGVDSTLKIQPAKLEDSAVYLCASSVGNYNSPLHFGNGTRLTVT.

This clone was counted only a few times. The chain couples TRBV6-5 to TRBJ1-1; TRBD1 is a possible D gene (5 bases). Trimming removed 7 bases at V and 5 bases at J, with 17 bases between. This CDR3 spans 14 amino acids. CDR1 and CDR2 (germline): MNHEY, SVGAGI. CDR3 bases: TGTGCCAGCACCCCGGGGCCGAGAGGGACTGAAGCTTTCTTT. It codes for CASTPGPRGTEAFF.

This sequence joins TRBV7-9 and TRBJ1-1; no firm D call. Trimming left V 3 bases short and J 4 bases short, with 18 bases between. Germline assignment: CDR1 SEHNR and CDR2 FQNEAQ (reference sequence). This CDR3 is 16 amino acids long. The CDR3 sequence: CASSFVPGLVGTEAFF. CDR3 nucleotide sequence: TGTGCCAGCAGCTTCGTCCCGGGCCTGGTGGGCACTGAAGCTTTCTTT.